This is a list of T cell receptor beta chains from one sample in a study of T-cell reconstitution after alpha-beta-depleted transplantation in children. MiXCR was run by TCRdb on the PCR reads, yielding one entry per CDR3 protein. The profile shows about 340,000 distinct CDR3 sequences, around 15% of them singletons. The sample in question was PBMCs, mostly from graft donor cells, obtained 360 days after TCRalphabeta/CD19-depleted stem cell transplant. The receptors derive from a male patient aged 2-9 years who had a stem cell transplant for acute lymphoblastic leukemia, so the T cells may come from the graft donor. Each CDR3 is given with its conserved first and last residue. The D gene is left open where the match is weak. Expanded clones get a size class; other rows say once, few or many, or leave the size out.

clone size	J gene	D gene	V gene	CDR3 protein	CDR3 DNA
few	TRBJ2-7	.	TRBV21-1	CPGAPPGYEQYF	TGTCCCGGGGCGCCTCCAGGCTACGAGCAGTACTTC
.	TRBJ2-6	.	TRBV5-1	CASSLEPSGANVLTF	TGCGCCAGCAGCTTGGAACCCTCTGGGGCCAACGTCCTGACTTTC
few	TRBJ1-5	.	TRBV30	CAWSGTGLNQPQHF	TGTGCCTGGAGTGGAACAGGTCTCAATCAGCCCCAGCATTTT
.	TRBJ1-5	TRBD1	TRBV12-3/TRBV12-4	CASRSTGAQPQHF	TGTGCCAGCAGGTCTACAGGGGCTCAGCCCCAGCATTTT
.	TRBJ2-7	TRBD2	TRBV25-1	CASRLGGAYEQYF	TGTGCCAGCAGGTTGGGGGGGGCCTACGAGCAGTACTTC
.	TRBJ1-6	.	TRBV5-1	CASRNRHGVDNSPLHF	TGCGCCAGCAGAAACCGCCACGGGGTGGATAATTCACCCCTCCACTTT
.	TRBJ2-7	.	TRBV29-1	CSVERTVSYEQYF	TGCAGCGTTGAAAGGACCGTCTCCTACGAGCAGTACTTC
many	TRBJ2-7	.	TRBV28	CASTQGAYEQYF	TGTGCCAGCACACAGGGAGCCTACGAGCAGTACTTC
once	TRBJ2-7	.	TRBV20-1	CSAQRYEQYF	TGCAGTGCTCAGAGATACGAGCAGTACTTC
.	TRBJ2-1	.	TRBV20-1	CSASSQGNEQFF	TGCAGTGCTTCTTCTCAGGGTAATGAGCAGTTCTTC
.	TRBJ1-1	.	TRBV28	CASSFSVQFEAFF	TGTGCCAGCAGTTTCTCGGTTCAATTCGAAGCTTTCTTT
.	TRBJ2-1	.	TRBV19	CASSILPQQGNEQFF	TGTGCCAGTAGTATACTTCCTCAACAGGGCAATGAGCAGTTCTTC
few	TRBJ2-3	.	TRBV29-1	CSVEAGVSTDTQYF	TGCAGCGTTGAAGCGGGAGTAAGCACAGATACGCAGTATTTT
many	TRBJ2-6	.	TRBV12-3/TRBV12-4	CASSFSVSGANVLTF	TGTGCCAGCAGTTTTTCGGTCTCTGGGGCCAACGTCCTGACTTTC
few	TRBJ2-3	.	TRBV4-1	CASSPVSTDTQYF	TGCGCCAGCAGCCCCGTGAGCACAGATACGCAGTATTTT
few	TRBJ2-1	.	TRBV6-4	CASSEGAYNEQFF	TGTGCCAGCAGTGAGGGGGCCTACAATGAGCAGTTCTTC
few	TRBJ2-7	.	TRBV7-9	CASSLVNGPYEQYF	TGTGCCAGCAGCTTAGTGAACGGTCCCTACGAGCAGTACTTC
few	TRBJ2-5	TRBD2	TRBV5-6	CASSLEVAGGPDF	TGTGCCAGCAGCTTGGAAGTGGCGGGAGGGCCAGACTTC
.	TRBJ2-3	.	TRBV3-1	CASSHYRRDTQYF	TGTGCCAGCAGCCACTATAGGCGGGATACGCAGTATTTT
.	TRBJ1-2	.	TRBV12-3/TRBV12-4	CASSLGQEDYGYTF	TGTGCCAGCAGTTTGGGTCAGGAAGACTATGGCTACACCTTC
.	TRBJ2-1	TRBD2	TRBV4-1	CASSPTSGRGEQFF	TGCGCCAGCAGCCCGACTAGCGGGAGGGGTGAGCAGTTCTTC
.	TRBJ2-7	TRBD2	TRBV11-1	CASSLEGPGTSGRIRHEQYF	TGTGCCAGCAGCTTAGAGGGGCCCGGGACTAGCGGGAGGATACGGCACGAGCAGTACTTC
many	TRBJ2-6	TRBD1	TRBV5-1	CASTAGGLPLSGANVLTF	TGCGCCAGCACCGCAGGGGGTCTTCCTCTCTCTGGGGCCAACGTCCTGACTTTC
many	TRBJ2-7	TRBD1	TRBV11-3	CASSRGPAYEQYF	TGTGCCAGCAGCAGGGGGCCAGCCTACGAGCAGTACTTC
.	TRBJ2-1	TRBD2	TRBV20-1	CSAPSGRGYNEQFF	TGCAGTGCGCCCAGCGGGAGAGGCTACAATGAGCAGTTCTTC
many	TRBJ2-5	.	TRBV28	CASSPRQETQYF	TGTGCCAGCAGCCCACGTCAAGAGACCCAGTACTTC
.	TRBJ2-2	.	TRBV20-1	CSANPMTGNTGELFF	TGCAGTGCTAACCCCATGACAGGGAACACCGGGGAGCTGTTTTTT
.	TRBJ2-1	TRBD2	TRBV11-1	CASSLAARGTPGLALYNEQFF	TGTGCCAGCAGCTTAGCCGCCCGGGGAACTCCGGGACTAGCGCTCTACAATGAGCAGTTCTTC
few	TRBJ2-3	.	TRBV11-2	CASNPLGGGSTDTQYF	TGTGCCAGCAACCCTTTAGGGGGAGGGAGCACAGATACGCAGTATTTT
.	TRBJ2-7	.	TRBV10-3	CAISERPSYEQYF	TGTGCCATCAGTGAACGGCCTTCCTACGAGCAGTACTTC
once	TRBJ2-5	.	TRBV9	CASSFSGTSYETQYF	TGTGCCAGCAGCTTCTCCGGGACATCTTATGAGACCCAGTACTTC
.	TRBJ2-2	.	TRBV24-1	CATSDGRGRTGELFF	TGTGCCACCAGTGACGGCAGGGGCAGGACCGGGGAGCTGTTTTTT
many	TRBJ2-5	.	TRBV4-1	CASSQVAGQETQYF	TGCGCCAGCAGCCAAGTCGCAGGCCAAGAGACCCAGTACTTC
few	TRBJ2-4	.	TRBV29-1	CSVTDSLAKNIQYF	TGCAGCGTCACGGACAGTCTAGCCAAAAACATTCAGTACTTC
many	TRBJ2-5	TRBD2	TRBV20-1	CSAREPSGRETQYF	TGCAGTGCTAGAGAGCCTAGCGGGAGAGAGACCCAGTACTTC
many	TRBJ2-1	TRBD1	TRBV5-1	CASSRISLQGAGSYNEQFF	TGCGCCAGCAGTCGAATTTCGTTGCAGGGGGCTGGGTCCTACAATGAGCAGTTCTTC
.	TRBJ1-3	.	TRBV12-3/TRBV12-4	CASSFDGNSIYF	TGTGCCAGCAGTTTTGACGGAAACTCCATATATTTT
few	TRBJ1-4	TRBD1	TRBV29-1	CSVVTGVRTNEKLFF	TGCAGCGTTGTCACAGGGGTACGAACTAATGAAAAACTGTTTTTT
.	TRBJ2-5	TRBD2	TRBV9	CASSVGFFASGALQETQYF	TGTGCCAGCAGCGTAGGTTTTTTCGCTAGCGGGGCCCTACAAGAGACCCAGTACTTC